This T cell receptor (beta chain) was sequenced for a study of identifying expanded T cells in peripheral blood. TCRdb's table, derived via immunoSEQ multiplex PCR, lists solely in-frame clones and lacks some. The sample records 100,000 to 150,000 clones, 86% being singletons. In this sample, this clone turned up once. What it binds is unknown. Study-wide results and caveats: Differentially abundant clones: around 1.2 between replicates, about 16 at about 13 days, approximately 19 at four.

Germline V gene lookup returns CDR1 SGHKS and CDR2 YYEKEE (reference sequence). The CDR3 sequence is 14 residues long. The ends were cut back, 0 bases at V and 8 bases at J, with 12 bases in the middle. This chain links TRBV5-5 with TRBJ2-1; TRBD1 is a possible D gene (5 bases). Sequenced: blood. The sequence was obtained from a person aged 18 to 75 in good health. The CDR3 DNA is TGTGCCAGCAGCTTGGTTGGCAGGGAACATGAGCAGTTCTTC. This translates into CASSLVGREHEQFF.